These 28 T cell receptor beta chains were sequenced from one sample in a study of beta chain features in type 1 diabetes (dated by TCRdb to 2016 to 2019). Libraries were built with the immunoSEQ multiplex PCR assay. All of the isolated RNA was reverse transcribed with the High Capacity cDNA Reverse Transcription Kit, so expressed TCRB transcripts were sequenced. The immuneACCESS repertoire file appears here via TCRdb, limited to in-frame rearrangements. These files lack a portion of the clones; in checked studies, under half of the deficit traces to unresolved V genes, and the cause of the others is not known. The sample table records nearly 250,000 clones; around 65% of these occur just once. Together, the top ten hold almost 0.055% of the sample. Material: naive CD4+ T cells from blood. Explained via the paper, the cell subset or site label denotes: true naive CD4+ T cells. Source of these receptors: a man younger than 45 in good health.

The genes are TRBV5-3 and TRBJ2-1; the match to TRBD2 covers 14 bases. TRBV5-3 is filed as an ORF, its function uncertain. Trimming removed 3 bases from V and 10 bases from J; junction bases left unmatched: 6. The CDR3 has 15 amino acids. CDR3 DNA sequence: TGTGCCAGAAGCTACGGGACTAGCGGGAGATGGGAGCAGTTCTTC. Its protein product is CARSYGTSGRWEQFF.

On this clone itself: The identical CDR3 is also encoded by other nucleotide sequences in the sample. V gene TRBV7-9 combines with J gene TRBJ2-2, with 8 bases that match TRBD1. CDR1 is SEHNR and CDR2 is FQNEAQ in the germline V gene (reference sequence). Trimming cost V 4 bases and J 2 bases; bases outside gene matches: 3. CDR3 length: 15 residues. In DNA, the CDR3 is TGTGCCAGCAGCTCTGGACAGGGCAACACCGGGGAGCTGTTTTTT. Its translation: CASSSGQGNTGELFF.

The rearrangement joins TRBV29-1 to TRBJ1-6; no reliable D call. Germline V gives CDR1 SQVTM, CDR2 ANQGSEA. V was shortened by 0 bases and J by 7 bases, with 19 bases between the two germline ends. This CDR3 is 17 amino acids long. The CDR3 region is CSVEDRRTPVSNSPLHF. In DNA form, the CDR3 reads TGCAGCGTTGAAGATCGGAGGACTCCGGTGAGCAATTCACCCCTCCACTTT.

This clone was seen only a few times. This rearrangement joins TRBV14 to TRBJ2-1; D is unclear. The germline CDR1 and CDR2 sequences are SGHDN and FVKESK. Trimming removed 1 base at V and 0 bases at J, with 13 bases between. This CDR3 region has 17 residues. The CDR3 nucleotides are TGTGCCAGCAGCCAAGTACTCGGATCGAGCTCCTACAATGAGCAGTTCTTC. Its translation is CASSQVLGSSSYNEQFF.

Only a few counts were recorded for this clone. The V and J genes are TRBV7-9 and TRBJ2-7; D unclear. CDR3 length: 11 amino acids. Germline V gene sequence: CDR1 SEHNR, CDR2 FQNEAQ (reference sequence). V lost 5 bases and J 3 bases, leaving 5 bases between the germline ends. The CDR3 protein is CASSTYYEQYF. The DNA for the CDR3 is TGTGCCAGCAGCACCTACTACGAGCAGTACTTC.

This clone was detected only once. For the CDR3, the DNA is TGTGCCAGCAGCGCCTTAGCGGGGGGGCCTGAAGAGACCCAGTACTTC. As protein: CASSALAGGPEETQYF. This chain uses TRBV5-6 with TRBJ2-5; 11 bases align to TRBD2. This CDR3 comprises 16 residues. V was clipped by 4 bases and J by 3 bases; unmatched bases: 8. Germline V gene lookup returns CDR1 SGHDT and CDR2 YYEEEE. The full variable domain, with the rest looked up from reference TRBV5-6 and TRBJ2-5, is DAGVTQSPTHLIKTRGQQVTLRCSPKSGHDTVSWYQQALGQGPQFIFQYYEEEERQRGNFPDRFSGHQFPNYSSELNVNALLLGDSALYLCASSALAGGPEETQYFGPGTRLLVL.

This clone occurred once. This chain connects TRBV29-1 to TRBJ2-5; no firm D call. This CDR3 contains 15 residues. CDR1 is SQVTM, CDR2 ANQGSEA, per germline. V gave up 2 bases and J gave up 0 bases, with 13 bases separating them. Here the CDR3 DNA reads TGCAGCGTTGAAATCTCGGTGGGATACCAAGAGACCCAGTACTTC. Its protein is CSVEISVGYQETQYF.

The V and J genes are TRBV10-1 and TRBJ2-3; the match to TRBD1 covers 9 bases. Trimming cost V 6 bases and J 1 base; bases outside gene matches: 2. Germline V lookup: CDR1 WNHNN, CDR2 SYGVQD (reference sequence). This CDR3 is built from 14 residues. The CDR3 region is CASSRDRGTDTQYF. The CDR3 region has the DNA TGCGCCAGCAGCCGGGACAGGGGCACAGATACGCAGTATTTT.

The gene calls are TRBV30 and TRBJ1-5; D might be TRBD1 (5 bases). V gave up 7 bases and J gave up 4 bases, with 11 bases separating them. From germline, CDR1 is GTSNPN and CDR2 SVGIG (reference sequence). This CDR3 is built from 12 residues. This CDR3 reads CASGERNQPQHF. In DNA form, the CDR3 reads TGTGCCTCGGGGGAACGAAATCAGCCCCAGCATTTT.

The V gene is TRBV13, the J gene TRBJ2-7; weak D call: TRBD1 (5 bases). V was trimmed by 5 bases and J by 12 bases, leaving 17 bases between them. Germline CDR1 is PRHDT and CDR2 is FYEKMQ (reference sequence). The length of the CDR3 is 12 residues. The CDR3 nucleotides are TGTGCCAGCAGCATTACTCTCGACAGTCCGTACTTC. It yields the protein CASSITLDSPYF.

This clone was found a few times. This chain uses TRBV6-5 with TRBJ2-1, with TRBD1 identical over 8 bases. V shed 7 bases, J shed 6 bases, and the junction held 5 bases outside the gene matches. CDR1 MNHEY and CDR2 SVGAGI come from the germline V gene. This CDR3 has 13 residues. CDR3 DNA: TGTGCCAGCAACCGACAGGGGATCAATGAGCAGTTCTTC. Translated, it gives CASNRQGINEQFF.

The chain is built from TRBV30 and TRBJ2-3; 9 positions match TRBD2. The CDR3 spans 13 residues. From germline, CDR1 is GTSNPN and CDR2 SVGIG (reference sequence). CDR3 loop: CAFTSGQIETQYF. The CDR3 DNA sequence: TGTGCTTTTACTAGCGGGCAAATTGAGACGCAGTATTTT.

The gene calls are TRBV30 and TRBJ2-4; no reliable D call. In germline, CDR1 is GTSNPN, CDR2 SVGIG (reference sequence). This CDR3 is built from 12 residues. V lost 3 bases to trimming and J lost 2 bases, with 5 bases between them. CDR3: CAWRSSKNIQYF. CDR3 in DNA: TGTGCCTGGAGGAGTTCCAAAAACATTCAGTACTTC.

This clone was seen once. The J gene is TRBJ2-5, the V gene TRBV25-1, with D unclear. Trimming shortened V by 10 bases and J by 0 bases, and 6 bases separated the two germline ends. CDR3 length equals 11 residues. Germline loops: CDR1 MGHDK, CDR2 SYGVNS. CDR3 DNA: TGTGCCAAGGACGACCAAGAGACCCAGTACTTC. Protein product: CAKDDQETQYF.

As DNA, the CDR3 is TGTGCCAGCAGTTACGCGGGACGTTCGAATGAGCAGTTCTTC. Its translation: CASSYAGRSNEQFF. The chain joins TRBV6-5 to TRBJ2-1, with D possibly TRBD2 on 6 matching bases. Trimming cost V 2 bases and J 7 bases, with 12 bases left between them. The CDR3 length is 14 residues. Germline values: CDR1 MNHEY, CDR2 SVGAGI.

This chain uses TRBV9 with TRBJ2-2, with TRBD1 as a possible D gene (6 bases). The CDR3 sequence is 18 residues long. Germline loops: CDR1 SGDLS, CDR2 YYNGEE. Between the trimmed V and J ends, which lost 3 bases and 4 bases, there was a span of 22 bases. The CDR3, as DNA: TGTGCCAGCAGCGCGCCGAGGGGGAGTAGCGTCCGCACCGGGGAGCTGTTTTTT. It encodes CASSAPRGSSVRTGELFF.

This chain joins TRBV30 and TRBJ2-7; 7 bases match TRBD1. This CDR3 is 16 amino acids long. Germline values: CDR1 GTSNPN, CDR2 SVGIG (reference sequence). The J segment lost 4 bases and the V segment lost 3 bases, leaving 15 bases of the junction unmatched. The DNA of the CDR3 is TGTGCCTGGAGAGACGACAGGGTCAAAACTTCTTACGAGCAGTACTTC. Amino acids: CAWRDDRVKTSYEQYF. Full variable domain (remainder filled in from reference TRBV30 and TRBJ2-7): SQTIHQWPATLVQPVGSPLSLECTVEGTSNPNLYWYRQAAGRGLQLLFYSVGIGQISSEVPQNLSASRPQDRQFILSSKKLLLSDSGFYLCAWRDDRVKTSYEQYFGPGTRLTVT.

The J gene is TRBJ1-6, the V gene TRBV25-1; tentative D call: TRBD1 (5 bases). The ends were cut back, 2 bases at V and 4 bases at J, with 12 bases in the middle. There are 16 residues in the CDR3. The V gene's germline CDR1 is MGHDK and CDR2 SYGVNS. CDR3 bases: TGTGCCAGCAGTGAAAGGGAGGCAGGGTATAATTCACCCCTCCACTTT. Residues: CASSEREAGYNSPLHF.

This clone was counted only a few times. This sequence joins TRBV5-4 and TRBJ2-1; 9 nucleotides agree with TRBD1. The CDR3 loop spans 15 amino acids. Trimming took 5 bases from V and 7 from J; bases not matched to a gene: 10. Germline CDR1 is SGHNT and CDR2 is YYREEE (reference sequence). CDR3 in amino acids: CASSLGTGSGNEQFF. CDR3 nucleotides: TGTGCCAGCAGTCTTGGGACAGGGTCAGGGAATGAGCAGTTCTTC.

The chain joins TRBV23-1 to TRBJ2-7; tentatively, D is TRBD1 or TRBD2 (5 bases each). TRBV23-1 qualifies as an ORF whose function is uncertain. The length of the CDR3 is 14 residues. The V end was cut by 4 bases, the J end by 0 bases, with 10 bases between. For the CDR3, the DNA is TGCGCCAGCAGTCCCCCCGGGACCTCCTACGAGCAGTACTTC. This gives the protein CASSPPGTSYEQYF.

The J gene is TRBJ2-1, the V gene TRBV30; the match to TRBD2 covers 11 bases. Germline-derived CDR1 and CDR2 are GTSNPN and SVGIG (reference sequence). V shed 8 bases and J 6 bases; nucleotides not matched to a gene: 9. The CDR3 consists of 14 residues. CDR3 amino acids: CASKTSGSFNEQFF. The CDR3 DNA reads TGTGCCAGCAAAACTAGCGGGAGTTTCAATGAGCAGTTCTTC.

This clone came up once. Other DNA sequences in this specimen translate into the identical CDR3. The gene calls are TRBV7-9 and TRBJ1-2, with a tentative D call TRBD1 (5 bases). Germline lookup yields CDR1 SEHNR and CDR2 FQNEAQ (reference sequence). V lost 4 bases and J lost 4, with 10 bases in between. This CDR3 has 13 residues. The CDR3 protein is CASSSGTVYGYTF. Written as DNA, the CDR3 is TGTGCCAGCAGCTCCGGGACTGTCTATGGCTACACCTTC.

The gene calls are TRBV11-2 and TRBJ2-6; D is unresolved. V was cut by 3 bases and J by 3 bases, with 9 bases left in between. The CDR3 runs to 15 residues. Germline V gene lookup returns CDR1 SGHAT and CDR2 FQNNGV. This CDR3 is CASSFTLYGANVLTF. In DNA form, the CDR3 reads TGTGCCAGCAGCTTCACCCTCTATGGGGCCAACGTCCTGACTTTC.

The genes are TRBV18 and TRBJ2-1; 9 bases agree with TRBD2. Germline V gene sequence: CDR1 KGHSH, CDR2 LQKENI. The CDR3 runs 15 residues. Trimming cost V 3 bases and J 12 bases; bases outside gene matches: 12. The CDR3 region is CASSPPMFSGGTQFF. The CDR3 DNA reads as TGTGCCAGCTCACCCCCCATGTTTAGCGGGGGAACGCAGTTCTTC.

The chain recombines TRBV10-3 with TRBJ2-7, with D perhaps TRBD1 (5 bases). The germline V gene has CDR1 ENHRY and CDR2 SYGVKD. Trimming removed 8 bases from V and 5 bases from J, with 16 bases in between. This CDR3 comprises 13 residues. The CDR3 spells CAIGALGLHEQYF. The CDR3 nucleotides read TGTGCCATCGGGGCCTTGGGCCTGCACGAGCAGTACTTC.

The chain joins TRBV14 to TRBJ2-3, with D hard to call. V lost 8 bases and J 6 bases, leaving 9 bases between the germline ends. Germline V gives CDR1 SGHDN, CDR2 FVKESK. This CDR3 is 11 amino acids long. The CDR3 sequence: CASGIADTQYF. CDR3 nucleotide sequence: TGTGCCAGCGGGATCGCGGATACGCAGTATTTT.

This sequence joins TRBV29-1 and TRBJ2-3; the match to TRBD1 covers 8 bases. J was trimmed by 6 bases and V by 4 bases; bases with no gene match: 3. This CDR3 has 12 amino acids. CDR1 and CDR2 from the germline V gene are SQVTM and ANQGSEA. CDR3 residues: CSVGHRGDTQYF. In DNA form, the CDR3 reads TGCAGCGTTGGGCACAGGGGGGATACGCAGTATTTT.

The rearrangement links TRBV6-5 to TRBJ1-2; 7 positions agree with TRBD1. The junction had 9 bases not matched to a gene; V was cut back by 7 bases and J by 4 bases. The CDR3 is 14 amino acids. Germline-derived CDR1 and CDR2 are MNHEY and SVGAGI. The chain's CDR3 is CASNPFRDSYGYTF. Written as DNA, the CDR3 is TGTGCCAGCAATCCCTTCCGGGACAGCTATGGCTACACCTTC.